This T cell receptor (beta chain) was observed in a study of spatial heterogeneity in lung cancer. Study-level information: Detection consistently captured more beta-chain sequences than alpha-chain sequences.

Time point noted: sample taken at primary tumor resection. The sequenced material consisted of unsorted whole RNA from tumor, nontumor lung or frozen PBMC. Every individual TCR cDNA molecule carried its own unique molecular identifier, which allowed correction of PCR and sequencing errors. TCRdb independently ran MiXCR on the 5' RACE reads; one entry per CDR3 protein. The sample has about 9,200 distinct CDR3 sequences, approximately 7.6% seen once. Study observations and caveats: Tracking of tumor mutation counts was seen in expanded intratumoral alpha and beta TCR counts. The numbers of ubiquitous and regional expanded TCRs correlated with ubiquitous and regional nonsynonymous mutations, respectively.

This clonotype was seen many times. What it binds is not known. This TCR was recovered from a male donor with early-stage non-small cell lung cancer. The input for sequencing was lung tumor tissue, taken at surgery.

The CDR3 nucleotides read TGTGCCAGCAGCCTCCAAAGCCGGGACACCCTGGGTGGAAAACTGTTTTTT. Protein product: CASSLQSRDTLGGKLFF. The chain employs TRBV4-2 and TRBJ1-4, with D possibly being TRBD1 (6 bases). There are 17 residues in the CDR3. The V end was cut by 4 bases, the J end by 10 bases, with 25 bases between. CDR1 and CDR2 (germline): LGHNA, YNFKEQ.